The next 18 T cell receptor beta chains were all read from a single sample in a study of blood T cell repertoires in COVID-19. Clones were sequenced by immunoSEQ multiplex PCR, and TCRdb holds only the in-frame ones, with some missing. The sample consists of a few hundred thousand clones, around nine tenths of them appearing once. Material for sequencing was PBMCs or T cells enriched from blood (not recorded which). These receptors came from a woman between 45 and 65 years old who had been exposed to COVID-19.

This clone was found a few times. This chain joins TRBV30 and TRBJ1-2; D is possibly TRBD1 (5 bases). The germline gives CDR1 GTSNPN, CDR2 SVGIG (reference sequence). Trimming stripped 0 bases from V and 4 bases from J, with 9 bases between. The CDR3 consists of 13 residues. Here the CDR3 reads CAWSVRGFYGYTF. The CDR3 DNA is TGTGCCTGGAGTGTACGGGGGTTCTATGGCTACACCTTC.

J is TRBJ2-5 and V is TRBV6-5; 7 nucleotides line up with TRBD2. The CDR3 runs to 13 residues. Germline CDR1 reads MNHEY; CDR2 reads SVGAGI. V shed 3 bases and J 7 bases; nucleotides not matched to a gene: 5. In DNA form, the CDR3 reads TGTGCCAGCAGTTATGGCAGGGAGGGGACCCAGTACTTC. Protein: CASSYGREGTQYF.

The chain is built from TRBV5-1 and TRBJ1-6; 7 bases fit TRBD1. Trimming removed 2 bases from V and 2 bases from J; junction bases left unmatched: 1. This CDR3 is 15 amino acids long. Germline V gives CDR1 SGHRS, CDR2 YFSETQ. For the CDR3, the DNA is TGCGCCAGCAGCTTACAGGGGACCTATAATTCACCCCTCCACTTT. Its protein product is CASSLQGTYNSPLHF.

The chain has TRBV11-2 and TRBJ1-1; D gene uncertain. This CDR3 is 15 amino acids long. V lost 2 bases and J lost 5, with 15 bases in between. Looked up from germline, CDR1 is SGHAT and CDR2 is FQNNGV. In DNA form, the CDR3 reads TGTGCCAGCAGCTTATCTTCAGGCGCTTGGACTGAAGCTTTCTTT. Residues: CASSLSSGAWTEAFF.

The table lists this clone with a few counts. V is TRBV19 and J is TRBJ1-5; possibly TRBD1 for D (6 bases). The CDR3 has 15 amino acids. V was clipped by 8 bases and J by 7 bases, with 21 bases between them. Germline V gene sequence: CDR1 LNHDA, CDR2 SQIVND (reference sequence). CDR3 amino acids: CASRSGAGGGQPQHF. The CDR3 DNA is TGTGCCAGTCGCTCGGGGGCGGGGGGCGGACAGCCCCAGCATTTT.

The CDR3 nucleotides are TGCGCCAGCAGCTTGCGGGACTTGTCAACCTACAATGAGCAGTTCTTC. Translation: CASSLRDLSTYNEQFF. The rearrangement joins TRBV5-1 to TRBJ2-1, with a weak D call TRBD2 (6 bases). The ends were cut back, 1 base at V and 2 bases at J, with 13 bases in the middle. The CDR3 is 16 amino acids. Germline lookup yields CDR1 SGHRS and CDR2 YFSETQ.

CDR3 sequence (DNA): TGTGCCAGTAGTAGAGGGGGAAATCAGCCCCAGCATTTT. This encodes CASSRGGNQPQHF. The chain joins TRBV19 to TRBJ1-5; D might be TRBD1 (6 bases). V was clipped by 4 bases and J by 4 bases, with 8 bases between them. There are 13 residues in the CDR3. Germline V gene sequence: CDR1 LNHDA, CDR2 SQIVND (reference sequence).

The genes are TRBV2 and TRBJ1-2, with D possibly being TRBD1 (6 bases). CDR3 size: 14 residues. V dropped 7 bases and J dropped 5 bases, with 17 bases sitting between them. Germline values: CDR1 SNHLY, CDR2 FYNNEI. The CDR3 sequence: CASMPLQGTYGYTF. The DNA for the CDR3 is TGTGCCAGCATGCCTCTACAAGGGACATATGGCTACACCTTC.

The chain employs TRBV13 and TRBJ1-6; 7 bases align to TRBD1. Trimming removed 8 bases from V and 8 bases from J; junction bases left unmatched: 6. The germline V gene encodes CDR1 PRHDT and CDR2 FYEKMQ (reference sequence). The CDR3 covers 13 residues. Here the CDR3 reads CASRQGVYSPLHF. In nucleotides, the CDR3 is TGTGCCAGCCGACAGGGTGTGTATTCACCCCTCCACTTT.

The gene calls are TRBV5-8 and TRBJ1-2; the match to TRBD1 covers 9 bases. CDR1 and CDR2 from the germline V gene are SGHTS and YDEGEE. The CDR3 is 14 amino acids. V gave up 7 bases and J gave up 2 bases; unmatched junction bases: 6. The CDR3: CASQITGGNYGYTF. Written as DNA, the CDR3 is TGTGCCAGCCAAATAACAGGGGGCAACTATGGCTACACCTTC.

This chain connects TRBV4-2 to TRBJ2-3; D might be TRBD1 (6 bases). V was clipped by 0 bases and J by 6 bases, with 7 bases between them. There are 13 residues in the CDR3. CDR1 and CDR2 (germline): LGHNA, YNFKEQ. CDR3 in amino acids: CASSQDDRDTQYF. For the CDR3, the DNA is TGTGCCAGCAGCCAAGATGACAGGGATACGCAGTATTTT.

The J gene is TRBJ2-7, the V gene TRBV9; TRBD2 aligns across 9 bases. The CDR3 consists of 16 residues. Trimming cost V 0 bases and J 7 bases; bases outside gene matches: 11. Looked up from germline, CDR1 is SGDLS and CDR2 is YYNGEE. The CDR3 bases are TGTGCCAGCAGCGTAGGGGGTAGCGGGGGCCCGCAGGAGCAGTACTTC. This codes for CASSVGGSGGPQEQYF. The full variable domain, rest sourced from reference TRBV9 and TRBJ2-7, is DSGVTQTPKHLITATGQRVTLRCSPRSGDLSVYWYQQSLDQGLQFLIQYYNGEERAKGNILERFSAQQFPDLHSELNLSSLELGDSALYFCASSVGGSGGPQEQYFGPGTRLTVT.

This rearrangement joins TRBV30 to TRBJ2-7; TRBD1 is a possible D gene (6 bases). The V and J ends lost 0 bases and 3 bases respectively, with 6 bases between them. CDR1 and CDR2 (germline): GTSNPN, SVGIG (reference sequence). CDR3 length: 12 residues. The CDR3 DNA reads TGTGCCTGGAGTGTACAGGGCTACGAGCAGTACTTC. Amino acid sequence: CAWSVQGYEQYF. The full variable domain, rest sourced from reference TRBV30 and TRBJ2-7, is SQTIHQWPATLVQPVGSPLSLECTVEGTSNPNLYWYRQAAGRGLQLLFYSVGIGQISSEVPQNLSASRPQDRQFILSSKKLLLSDSGFYLCAWSVQGYEQYFGPGTRLTVT.

The rearrangement joins TRBV5-1 to TRBJ1-6; 9 nucleotides agree with TRBD1. CDR1 is SGHRS and CDR2 is YFSETQ in the germline V gene. The length of the CDR3 is 15 residues. Unmatched junction bases numbered 5, after V lost 3 bases and J lost 7 bases. The CDR3 DNA sequence: TGCGCCAGCAGCTCACAGGGGGCCGACAATTCACCCCTCCACTTT. This translates into CASSSQGADNSPLHF.

The sample holds many counts of this clone. The rearrangement uses TRBV6-1 and TRBJ2-1; weak D call: TRBD1 (5 bases). Trimming cost V 2 bases and J 6 bases, with 14 bases left between them. Germline lookup yields CDR1 MNHNS and CDR2 SASEGT. This CDR3 is 15 amino acids long. The CDR3 region has the DNA TGTGCCAGCAGTGAACTTGAGACAGTAGGCAATGAGCAGTTCTTC. Its translation is CASSELETVGNEQFF.

The rearrangement joins TRBV5-1 to TRBJ1-4; 10 bases are a match to TRBD1. The CDR3 has 15 amino acids. Trimming cost V 4 bases and J 9 bases; bases outside gene matches: 9. Germline loops: CDR1 SGHRS, CDR2 YFSETQ. CDR3 coding DNA: TGCGCCAGCAGCATAAACGTGGGACAGGGGCAAAAACTGTTTTTT. Translation gives CASSINVGQGQKLFF.

This clone was counted a single time. V usage is TRBV7-9 and J usage is TRBJ1-1; D ambiguous. Trimming took 2 bases from V and 5 from J, leaving 9 bases between them. The CDR3 runs 13 residues. Germline CDR1 and CDR2: SEHNR and FQNEAQ (reference sequence). CDR3 bases: TGTGCCAGCAGCTTAAAGGGAGGGACTGAAGCTTTCTTT. Translation: CASSLKGGTEAFF.

The gene calls are TRBV18 and TRBJ1-1; D is ambiguous. From germline, CDR1 is KGHSH and CDR2 LQKENI. There are 14 residues in the CDR3. V lost 1 base, J lost 1 base, and 7 bases lay in between. CDR3 amino acids: CASSPRQKNTEAFF. CDR3 nucleotides: TGTGCCAGCTCACCACGGCAGAAGAACACTGAAGCTTTCTTT.